Presented here are 29 T cell receptor beta chains from one specimen sequenced in a study of blood T cells in healthy people across ages. For the second PCR, which ran for about 6 to 11 cycles, a sample-barcoded 5' primer and a J-beta primer mix were used. TCRdb processed the 5' RACE reads anew with MiXCR; each CDR3 protein has one entry. In the table there are 980,000 or so distinct CDR3 sequences, roughly 43% of which are singletons. Sequences were obtained from blood. The origin of the receptors is a man under 40 in good health.

This clonotype turned up a few times. The rearrangement joins TRBV18 to TRBJ2-7; 8 bases map to TRBD1. The V segment lost 3 bases and the J segment 2 bases; nucleotides outside the gene matches: 6. CDR1 KGHSH and CDR2 LQKENI come from the germline V gene. The CDR3 covers 15 residues. The CDR3 nucleotides are TGTGCCAGCTCACCGCCGGACAGGGCAACCTACGAGCAGTACTTC. This gives the protein CASSPPDRATYEQYF.

CDR3 amino acids: CASSLSRGHNQPQHF. CDR3 sequence (DNA): TGTGCCAGCAGTTTAAGCCGGGGCCACAATCAGCCCCAGCATTTT. The chain joins TRBV12-3 or TRBV12-4 to TRBJ1-5, with TRBD1 as a possible D gene (5 bases). This CDR3 contains 15 residues. Trimming took 2 bases from V and 3 from J, leaving 11 bases between them.

The CDR3 sequence: CASSLEIRRTQYF. CDR3 DNA sequence: TGTGCCAGCAGCTTAGAAATCAGGAGGACCCAGTACTTC. J is TRBJ2-7 and V is TRBV7-2; D unclear. The J call may not be correct, given that the DNA end is closer to TRBJ2-5. The CDR3 extends over 13 amino acids. Germline assignment: CDR1 SGHTA and CDR2 FQGNSA.

The chain is built from TRBV5-1 and TRBJ1-6; 7 bases agree with TRBD1. Germline V gene sequence: CDR1 SGHRS, CDR2 YFSETQ. This CDR3 spans 16 amino acids. The V segment lost 3 bases and the J segment 6 bases; nucleotides outside the gene matches: 9. CDR3: CASSSTLQGLNSPLHF. The DNA of the CDR3 is TGCGCCAGCAGCTCGACCTTACAGGGGCTTAATTCACCCCTCCACTTT.

This clonotype has just a few counts. The V and J genes are TRBV7-8 and TRBJ2-7; D is unresolved. V shed 1 base and J shed 1 base, with 8 bases lying between them. There are 14 residues in the CDR3. Looked up from germline, CDR1 is SGHVS and CDR2 is FQNEAQ. The CDR3 loop reads CASSLDHNSYEQYF. The CDR3 bases are TGTGCCAGCAGCTTAGATCACAATTCCTACGAGCAGTACTTC.

This clonotype was detected only once. The genes are TRBV24-1 and TRBJ1-2; 7 bases fit TRBD1. The germline gives CDR1 KGHDR, CDR2 SFDVKD. The junction had 5 bases not matched to a gene; V was cut back by 1 base and J by 1 base. This CDR3 contains 16 residues. The CDR3 here is CATSDFRGTDNYGYTF. Written as DNA, the CDR3 is TGTGCCACCAGTGATTTTCGCGGGACAGATAACTATGGCTACACCTTC.

This clonotype was seen more than once but under ten times. The V gene is TRBV24-1, the J gene TRBJ2-3; tentative D call: TRBD1 (6 bases). The germline CDR1 and CDR2 sequences are KGHDR and SFDVKD. CDR3 size: 14 residues. The germline V and J ends were trimmed by 3 bases and 2 bases, with 8 bases remaining between them. In nucleotides, the CDR3 is TGTGCCACCAGTGATGACAGGTACACAGATACGCAGTATTTT. It codes for CATSDDRYTDTQYF.

This clonotype was picked up a small number of times. The CDR3 bases are TGTGCCAGCAGTTTATCACCACCCGGGGAAAAACTGTTTTTT. Encoded protein: CASSLSPPGEKLFF. The genes are TRBV27 and TRBJ1-4; D call uncertain. The length of the CDR3 is 14 residues. The V end lost 0 bases, the J end lost 8 bases, and 10 bases lay between the germline ends. Germline V CDR1 and CDR2: MNHEY, SMNVEV (reference sequence).

This clonotype was observed a handful of times. The genes are TRBV6-2 or TRBV6-3 and TRBJ2-3; tentative D call: TRBD1 (7 bases). The CDR3 consists of 14 residues. Trimming removed 0 bases from V and 6 bases from J, with 10 bases in between. Germline CDR1 is MNHEY and CDR2 is SVGEGT. CDR3: CASSYSTGRDTQYF. DNA for the CDR3: TGTGCCAGCAGTTACTCGACAGGGAGGGATACGCAGTATTTT.

The V gene is TRBV28, the J gene TRBJ1-5; 9 bases agree with TRBD1. Germline-derived CDR1 and CDR2 are MDHEN and SYDVKM. This CDR3 contains 15 residues. V was clipped by 6 bases and J by 6 bases; unmatched bases: 9. CDR3 sequence (DNA): TGTGCCAGCAGAATACCGGGACAGGGATCTCAGCCCCAGCATTTT. Translation: CASRIPGQGSQPQHF. Full variable domain (remainder filled in from reference TRBV28 and TRBJ1-5): DVKVTQSSRYLVKRTGEKVFLECVQDMDHENMFWYRQDPGLGLRLIYFSYDVKMKEKGDIPEGYSVSREKKERFSLILESASTNQTSMYLCASRIPGQGSQPQHFGDGTRLSIL.

Worth noting for this clonotype: A single base separates this from a much larger clone, so it may be a read error. This chain joins TRBV5-1 and TRBJ2-1; a weak D match, TRBD1 (5 bases). The CDR3 runs to 12 residues. The V gene's germline CDR1 is SGHRS and CDR2 YFSETQ. CDR3: CASSAQGNGQFF. CDR3 in DNA: TGCGCCAGCAGCGCGCAGGGTAATGGGCAGTTCTTC.

The CDR3 region is CASSLGGGPNEQYF. The CDR3 nucleotides read TGTGCCAGCAGTTTAGGTGGGGGCCCAAACGAGCAGTACTTC. The chain joins TRBV12-3 or TRBV12-4 to TRBJ2-7; maybe TRBD1 (6 bases). The CDR3 is 14 amino acids. V lost 1 base and J lost 5, with 12 bases in between.

Notes on this clonotype: Mismatch with germline at one junction end may stem from a read error. The chain employs TRBV29-1 and TRBJ1-2, with D possibly matching TRBD1 (5 bases). CDR1 is SQVTM, CDR2 ANQGSEA, per germline. This CDR3 is built from 15 residues. The CDR3 loop is CSSITWTRDNCGYTF. The CDR3, as DNA: TGCAGCTCTATAACTTGGACACGCGATAACTGTGGCTACACCTTC.

The chain recombines TRBV12-3 or TRBV12-4 with TRBJ2-1, with D perhaps being TRBD1 or TRBD2 (5 bases each). The ends were cut back, 5 bases at V and 4 bases at J, with 15 bases in the middle. The CDR3 is made up of 15 amino acids. The chain's CDR3 is CASSLLRDQYNEQFF. CDR3 sequence (DNA): TGTGCCAGCAGTCTGCTCCGGGACCAATACAATGAGCAGTTCTTC.

The chain carries TRBV7-3 and TRBJ2-3; D perhaps matches TRBD2 (5 bases). This CDR3 is built from 14 residues. V was cut by 6 bases and J by 4 bases, with 14 bases left in between. Germline values: CDR1 SGHTA, CDR2 FQGTGA. CDR3: CASSPGGSSDTQYF. In DNA, the CDR3 is TGTGCCAGCAGTCCAGGTGGGAGTTCAGATACGCAGTATTTT. Looking up the rest from reference TRBV7-3 and TRBJ2-3 gives the full variable domain: GAGVSQTPSNKVTEKGKYVELRCDPISGHTALYWYRQSLGQGPEFLIYFQGTGAADDSGLPNDRFFAVRPEGSVSTLKIQRTERGDSAVYLCASSPGGSSDTQYFGPGTRLTVL.

This chain joins TRBV5-6 and TRBJ2-1; 8 bases fit TRBD1. Germline V gene data show CDR1 as SGHDT and CDR2 as YYEEEE. This CDR3 spans 16 amino acids. After removal of 3 bases from V and 2 bases from J, the junction contained 7 bases not matched to a gene. CDR3 bases: TGTGCCAGCAGCTCTGGACAGGGTTGGGCCTACAATGAGCAGTTCTTC. Translated: CASSSGQGWAYNEQFF.

As to this clonotype: The conserved closing phenylalanine or tryptophan is absent in this CDR3, likely reflecting a read error. This chain connects TRBV25-1 to TRBJ2-1; D is perhaps TRBD2 (5 bases). Trimming removed 3 bases at V and 10 bases at J, with 10 bases between. Germline V gene data show CDR1 as MGHDK and CDR2 as SYGVNS. This CDR3 region has 12 residues. In DNA, the CDR3 is TGTGCCAGCAGTGATAGAGACTACGAGCAGTTCCTC. This codes for CASSDRDYEQFL.

The CDR3 DNA follows: TGTGCCAGCAACGTAAGACAGGCCACCCGACTGACTGAAGCTTTCTTT. This codes for CASNVRQATRLTEAFF. The genes are TRBV6-2 or TRBV6-3 and TRBJ1-1, with a weak D call TRBD1 (6 bases). CDR3 length equals 16 residues. In germline, CDR1 is MNHEY, CDR2 SVGEGT. Trimming stripped 7 bases from V and 5 bases from J, with 23 bases between.

This clonotype appeared a few times. The V gene is TRBV6-1, the J gene TRBJ2-5; no firm D call. CDR1 is MNHNS, CDR2 SASEGT, per germline. Trimming removed 0 bases from V and 0 bases from J, with 5 bases in between. CDR3 length: 14 amino acids. The CDR3 DNA reads as TGTGCCAGCAGTGAAGCGCGGAACCAAGAGACCCAGTACTTC. It translates to CASSEARNQETQYF.

In this sample, this clonotype turned up many times. V gene TRBV12-3 or TRBV12-4 combines with J gene TRBJ2-7; 9 positions agree with TRBD1. This CDR3 has 14 amino acids. Germline trimming cut 5 bases from V and 1 base from J; bases unmatched to any gene: 3. CDR3 loop: CASSRQGGSYEQYF. The CDR3 DNA follows: TGTGCCAGCAGTCGACAGGGGGGGTCCTACGAGCAGTACTTC.

The CDR3, as DNA: TGTGCCAGCGGACAGGCGTCTGCCACCGGGGAGCTGTTTTTT. Its translation is CASGQASATGELFF. This chain uses TRBV27 with TRBJ2-2; 7 bases match TRBD1. After removal of 8 bases from V and 4 bases from J, the junction contained 7 bases not matched to a gene. The CDR3 totals 14 residues. CDR1 is MNHEY, CDR2 SMNVEV, per germline (reference sequence).

The chain employs TRBV3-1 and TRBJ1-4, with a tentative D call TRBD1 (5 bases). The CDR3 loop spans 16 amino acids. CDR1 LGHDT and CDR2 YNNKEL come from the germline V gene (reference sequence). V lost 5 bases, J lost 0 bases, and 13 bases lay in between. CDR3 loop: CASSTDDSATNEKLFF. In nucleotides, the CDR3 is TGTGCCAGCAGCACCGACGACAGTGCAACTAATGAAAAACTGTTTTTT. Looking up the rest from reference TRBV3-1 and TRBJ1-4 gives the full variable domain: DTAVSQTPKYLVTQMGNDKSIKCEQNLGHDTMYWYKQDSKKFLKIMFSYNNKELIINETVPNRFSPKSPDKAHLNLHINSLELGDSAVYFCASSTDDSATNEKLFFGSGTQLSVL.

CDR3 sequence: CASSQVYSQETQYF. CDR3 DNA: TGCGCCAGCAGCCAAGTCTATAGTCAAGAGACCCAGTACTTC. V usage is TRBV4-1 and J usage is TRBJ2-5; D is uncertain. Trimming removed 1 base from V and 2 bases from J, with 8 bases in between. The CDR3 runs to 14 residues. CDR1 and CDR2 from the germline V gene are MGHRA and YSYEKL.

To note about this clonotype: A much larger clone lies a single base off, so this may be a read error. The rearrangement joins TRBV20-1 to TRBJ2-5, with 7 bases matching TRBD2. The better agreement between TRBJ2-7 and the DNA end casts doubt on the J call. CDR3 length equals 11 residues. Germline V gene lookup returns CDR1 DFQATT and CDR2 SNEGSKA (reference sequence). CDR3 sequence (DNA): TGCAGTGGAGACGGGGGGAACGAGCAGTACTTC. Protein product: CSGDGGNEQYF.

This sequence joins TRBV7-2 and TRBJ2-5; maybe TRBD1 (5 bases). This CDR3 contains 15 residues. The V end was cut by 1 base, the J end by 1 base, with 10 bases between. CDR1 is SGHTA and CDR2 is FQGNSA in the germline V gene. In DNA, the CDR3 is TGTGCCAGCAGCTTAGGTTTTGGGGCCCAAGAGACCCAGTACTTC. It yields the protein CASSLGFGAQETQYF. Combining the CDR3 with reference TRBV7-2 and TRBJ2-5 gives the whole variable domain GAGVSQSPSNKVTEKGKDVELRCDPISGHTALYWYRQSLGQGLEFLIYFQGNSAPDKSGLPSDRFSAERTGGSVSTLTIQRTQQEDSAVYLCASSLGFGAQETQYFGPGTRLLVL.

The chain combines TRBV7-2 with TRBJ1-2, with D uncertain. This CDR3 is 14 amino acids long. Germline V gene data show CDR1 as SGHTA and CDR2 as FQGNSA. The V end was cut by 5 bases, the J end by 2 bases, with 12 bases between. The CDR3, as DNA: TGTGCCAGCAGCCCCGAAAATGACAACTATGGCTACACCTTC. Its translation is CASSPENDNYGYTF.

V is TRBV30 and J is TRBJ2-3, with D possibly matching TRBD2 (6 bases). The length of the CDR3 is 11 residues. Germline values: CDR1 GTSNPN, CDR2 SVGIG (reference sequence). The V end lost 3 bases, the J end lost 8 bases, and 9 bases lay between the germline ends. CDR3 sequence: CAWRGGPTQYF. The CDR3 coding sequence is TGTGCCTGGAGGGGGGGACCTACGCAGTATTTT. Based on the CDR3 plus reference TRBV30 and TRBJ2-3, the full variable domain is SQTIHQWPATLVQPVGSPLSLECTVEGTSNPNLYWYRQAAGRGLQLLFYSVGIGQISSEVPQNLSASRPQDRQFILSSKKLLLSDSGFYLCAWRGGPTQYFGPGTRLTVL.

CDR3 in DNA: TGTGCCAGCAGCCAAGAGAGCCTCCAAGAGACCCAGTACTTC. Amino acid sequence: CASSQESLQETQYF. The chain is built from TRBV3-1 and TRBJ2-5, with D unresolved. The germline gives CDR1 LGHDT, CDR2 YNNKEL (reference sequence). Trimming took off 0 bases at V and 1 base at J, with 6 bases between the two ends. This CDR3 has 14 amino acids.

This clonotype appeared once. The V call is TRBV7-2, the J call TRBJ2-5; D is perhaps TRBD1 (6 bases). Near its end, the DNA agrees better with TRBJ2-7, so the J call may be wrong. The CDR3 runs to 15 residues. Looked up from germline, CDR1 is SGHTA and CDR2 is FQGNSA. The CDR3 here is CASSSLSTGLYEQYF. The CDR3 region has the DNA TGTGCCAGCAGCTCCCTTTCGACAGGACTCTACGAGCAGTACTTC.